Listed below are T cell receptor beta chains from one sample, sequenced in a study of blood T cell repertoires in COVID-19. Using immunoSEQ multiplex PCR, the repertoire was profiled, and TCRdb retains in-frame clones only, with some absent. This table has 250,000 or so clones, about 90% appearing once. Sample: PBMCs or T cells enriched from blood (not recorded which). Source of these receptors: a woman aged 30 to 39 with acute COVID-19. Each CDR3 is given without its conserved first and last residue. Fields, in order: J gene, V gene, CDR3 protein.

J gene: TRBJ2-2
V gene: TRBV4-2
CDR3 protein: ASSPSSVDTGELF

J gene: TRBJ1-3
V gene: TRBV29-1
CDR3 protein: SALFTGPGNTIY

J gene: TRBJ2-7
V gene: TRBV19
CDR3 protein: ASSHRGYSYEQY

J gene: TRBJ2-1
V gene: TRBV10-1
CDR3 protein: ASTDRTSGSGEQF

J gene: TRBJ1-3
V gene: TRBV10-3
CDR3 protein: AISGSGGTIY

J gene: TRBJ2-2
V gene: TRBV4-1
CDR3 protein: ASSQETGYTGELF

J gene: TRBJ1-4
V gene: TRBV28
CDR3 protein: ASSLSPQSIMRGKGEKLF

J gene: TRBJ2-7
V gene: TRBV25-1
CDR3 protein: ASSELAGAHEQY

J gene: TRBJ2-1
V gene: TRBV3-1/TRBV3-2
CDR3 protein: ASSQGSGNEQF

J gene: TRBJ2-4
V gene: TRBV11-3
CDR3 protein: ASSPGQGGNIQY

J gene: TRBJ1-4
V gene: TRBV29-1
CDR3 protein: SVAVGTTNEKLF

J gene: TRBJ2-1
V gene: TRBV2
CDR3 protein: ASSEALLVVQF

J gene: TRBJ2-1
V gene: TRBV3-1/TRBV3-2
CDR3 protein: ASSPRLTGSSYNEQF

J gene: TRBJ2-7
V gene: TRBV4-1
CDR3 protein: ASSLSTTSYEQY

J gene: TRBJ1-2
V gene: TRBV19
CDR3 protein: ASSLGQNYGYT

J gene: TRBJ2-2
V gene: TRBV28
CDR3 protein: ASSPGQYTGELF

J gene: TRBJ2-3
V gene: TRBV19
CDR3 protein: ASSILAQTSTDTQY

J gene: TRBJ2-7
V gene: TRBV7-3
CDR3 protein: ASSLGLAEAYEQY

J gene: TRBJ2-7
V gene: TRBV7-2
CDR3 protein: ASSLGQGSWEQY

J gene: TRBJ2-7
V gene: TRBV27
CDR3 protein: ASSSYPPRDRPPYEQY

J gene: TRBJ2-3
V gene: TRBV12-3/TRBV12-4
CDR3 protein: ASRVQGTDTQY

J gene: TRBJ2-1
V gene: TRBV7-2
CDR3 protein: ASSLGQAFNEQF

J gene: TRBJ1-4
V gene: TRBV6-5
CDR3 protein: ASRRSLGANEKLF

J gene: TRBJ1-2
V gene: TRBV28
CDR3 protein: ASSLSTGLYYGYT

J gene: TRBJ1-1
V gene: TRBV27
CDR3 protein: ASSTNVGAEAF

J gene: TRBJ1-5
V gene: TRBV6-2/TRBV6-3
CDR3 protein: ASSPQGTQPQH

J gene: TRBJ2-2
V gene: TRBV5-1
CDR3 protein: ASSLPSGGTGELF

J gene: TRBJ2-7
V gene: TRBV19
CDR3 protein: ASSAGTSGYYEQY

J gene: TRBJ2-1
V gene: TRBV10-3
CDR3 protein: AISPTGGNEQF

J gene: TRBJ2-7
V gene: TRBV6-5
CDR3 protein: ASTWTGGRYEQY

J gene: TRBJ1-1
V gene: TRBV6-5
CDR3 protein: ASSAGVGTEAF

J gene: TRBJ1-4
V gene: TRBV2
CDR3 protein: ASIGSDREGAKLF

J gene: TRBJ2-1
V gene: TRBV4-1
CDR3 protein: ASSPEEALSSYNEQF

J gene: TRBJ2-7
V gene: TRBV3-1/TRBV3-2
CDR3 protein: ASSQGLGPYEQY

J gene: TRBJ1-4
V gene: TRBV6-5
CDR3 protein: ASRTPASGNEKLF

J gene: TRBJ2-5
V gene: TRBV19
CDR3 protein: ASSLGLAETQY

J gene: TRBJ1-4
V gene: TRBV30
CDR3 protein: AWSVTGIAEKLF

J gene: TRBJ2-7
V gene: TRBV30
CDR3 protein: AGGTGSSYEQY

J gene: TRBJ2-1
V gene: TRBV7-9
CDR3 protein: ASSWGTSGSYNEQF

J gene: TRBJ2-6
V gene: TRBV9
CDR3 protein: ASGGLAGFSGANVLT

J gene: TRBJ2-2
V gene: TRBV25-1
CDR3 protein: ASTPGFNTGELF

J gene: TRBJ2-7
V gene: TRBV29-1
CDR3 protein: SVEKTSGSSYEQY

J gene: TRBJ2-6
V gene: TRBV15
CDR3 protein: ATRHPGSGANVLT

J gene: TRBJ1-2
V gene: TRBV19
CDR3 protein: ASSIRGQGFGYT

J gene: TRBJ2-1
V gene: TRBV5-1
CDR3 protein: ASSAGTGRRERGNEQF

J gene: TRBJ2-7
V gene: TRBV21-1
CDR3 protein: ASSKGVRGRYEQY

J gene: TRBJ2-1
V gene: TRBV4-1
CDR3 protein: ASSQGSSGYTQF

J gene: TRBJ2-1
V gene: TRBV27
CDR3 protein: ASSFRTSGSHEQF